The T cell receptor beta chain described here comes from a study of shared clonotypes between healthy human individuals. Measured with immunoSEQ multiplex PCR; TCRdb has only the in-frame clones, and not every one. The table includes millions of clones, 95% detected once. Material: naive CD4+ T cells sorted from blood. Subset of the sample: CD45RA+ positively selected. The receptor was derived from a man between 18 and 29 years old in good health.

The CDR3, as DNA: TGTGCCACCAGCAAGATACTAGCGGGAGGTCCCGATACGCAGTATTTT. Its translation: CATSKILAGGPDTQYF. The rearrangement links TRBV15 to TRBJ2-3; TRBD2 matches at 12 bases. V dropped 4 bases and J dropped 6; count of bases not matched to a gene: 8. Per the germline V gene, CDR1 is LNHNV and CDR2 is YYDKDF (reference sequence). The CDR3 is 16 residues long. The full variable domain, completed using reference TRBV15 and TRBJ2-3, is DAMVIQNPRYQVTQFGKPVTLSCSQTLNHNVMYWYQQKSSQAPKLLFHYYDKDFNNEADTPDNFQSRRPNTSFCFLDIRSPGLGDTAMYLCATSKILAGGPDTQYFGPGTRLTVL.